These T cell receptor beta chains were read from a single sample in a study of T-cell reconstitution after alpha-beta-depleted transplantation in children. TCRdb called the PCR reads again in MiXCR, with one record for every CDR3 protein. The repertoire holds some 440,000 distinct CDR3 sequences, with roughly 16% as singletons. The source was PBMCs, mostly from graft donor cells, collected 360 days after TCRalphabeta/CD19-depleted stem cell transplant. Receptor source: a boy in the first two years of life who had a stem cell transplant for Wiskott-Aldrich syndrome, so the T cells may come from the graft donor. Each CDR3 is given with its conserved first and last residue. D genes are given only for firm matches. Clone size appears in some rows only: once, few, many, or a class for an expanded clone.

CASSFSPGPSYEQYF | few | TRBV28 | 15 | .
CASSLIEAYEQYF | few | TRBV7-9 | 13 | .
CATSTGLAGRETQYF | . | TRBV15 | 15 | TRBD2
CASSLWQGRRLTYNEQFF | . | TRBV11-2 | 18 | .
CAISLGGVQETQYF | . | TRBV10-3 | 14 | TRBD2
CSVASRESGKWAYEQYF | few | TRBV29-1 | 17 | .
CASRRAGVTYNEQFF | . | TRBV7-9 | 15 | TRBD2
CASSLPGQNTEAFF | . | TRBV28 | 14 | .
CASSFPSGGELFF | . | TRBV5-6 | 13 | TRBD2
CAISESIKGYNEQFF | . | TRBV10-3 | 15 | .
CASSQDPRLAGKNEQFF | few | TRBV3-1 | 17 | TRBD2
CASSSLGVAKNIQYF | few | TRBV7-8 | 15 | .
CATSDTTGGSEQYF | . | TRBV24-1 | 14 | TRBD1
CASSLSGRGLTDTQYF | . | TRBV28 | 16 | .
CASSPGTLLFF | few | TRBV7-9 | 11 | .
CAWSGAVINEKLFF | few | TRBV30 | 14 | .
CASSLLAGGRNEQFF | few | TRBV28 | 15 | TRBD2
CASSSSGRHEQYF | . | TRBV12-3/TRBV12-4 | 13 | TRBD2
CASSPRTGNGYTF | few | TRBV18 | 13 | .
CASSYSSHRRLGLTYEQYF | many | TRBV6-5 | 19 | .
CASSFALATYEQYF | many | TRBV5-1 | 14 | .
CSALIVAGFTDTQYF | few | TRBV20-1 | 15 | TRBD2
CASSLKRGHGNTIYF | few | TRBV12-3/TRBV12-4 | 15 | TRBD1
CSVDGNTEAFF | many | TRBV29-1 | 11 | .
CASKVAGGYNEQFF | . | TRBV4-1 | 14 | TRBD2
CASSPRTGGAYGYTF | . | TRBV5-1 | 15 | TRBD1
CASSSRPRSYEQYF | few | TRBV12-3/TRBV12-4 | 14 | .
CASSQRQGAQETQYF | . | TRBV12-3/TRBV12-4 | 15 | .
CASSLDPPGGQLDTQYF | . | TRBV5-1 | 17 | TRBD2
CASSSRQGGDIQYF | . | TRBV5-1 | 14 | TRBD1
CASSLELSAVGTQYF | . | TRBV5-1 | 15 | .
CATSRHDGLAGGYTGELFF | few | TRBV15 | 19 | TRBD2
CASSPPNGGHTGELFF | . | TRBV18 | 16 | .
CASSLQGRSSYEQYF | . | TRBV25-1 | 15 | .
CASSLGLNKGPQHF | . | TRBV12-3/TRBV12-4 | 14 | .
CSAAKPGTRITDTQYF | few | TRBV20-1 | 16 | TRBD2
CASSSHAGRVRYNEQFF | . | TRBV12-3/TRBV12-4 | 17 | .